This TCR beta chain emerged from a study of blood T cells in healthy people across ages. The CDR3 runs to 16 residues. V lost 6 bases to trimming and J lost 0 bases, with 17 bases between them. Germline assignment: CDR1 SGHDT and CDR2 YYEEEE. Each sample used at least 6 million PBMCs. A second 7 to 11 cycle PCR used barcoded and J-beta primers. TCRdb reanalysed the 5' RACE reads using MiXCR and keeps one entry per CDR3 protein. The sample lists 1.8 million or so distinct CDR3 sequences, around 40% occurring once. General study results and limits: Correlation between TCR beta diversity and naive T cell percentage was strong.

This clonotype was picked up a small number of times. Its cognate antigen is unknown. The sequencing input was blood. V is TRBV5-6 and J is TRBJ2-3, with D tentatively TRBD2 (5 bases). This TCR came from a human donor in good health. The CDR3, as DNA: TGTGCCAGCAACAGCCCCGGGGAATCTAGCACAGATACGCAGTATTTT. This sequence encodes CASNSPGESSTDTQYF.